This is a list of T cell receptor beta chains from one sample in a study of glioma-infiltrating T cells. TCRdb processed the multiplex PCR reads anew with MiXCR; each CDR3 protein has one entry. This table has roughly 130,000 distinct CDR3 sequences, approximately 24% appearing once. Material for sequencing was glioma tissue, nonneoplastic brain tissue, or PBMCs (not recorded which). These receptors were obtained from a human donor with low-grade glioma or glioblastoma, undergoing nonglioma brain surgery, or in good health (not recorded which). CDR3s include the opening cysteine and the closing phenylalanine or tryptophan. D genes are given only for firm matches. Clone size, where shown, is once, few, many, or a class for clones that have expanded.

v_call	j_call	clone_size	d_call	cdr3_aa	cdr3_nt
TRBV12-3/TRBV12-4	TRBJ1-5	NA	TRBD1	CASSIRQGGNQPQHF	TGTGCCAGCAGTATAAGACAGGGAGGCAATCAGCCCCAGCATTTT
TRBV7-2	TRBJ2-1	many	TRBD2	CASSWDVSGEGEQFF	TGTGCCAGCAGCTGGGATGTTAGCGGGGAGGGTGAGCAGTTCTTC
TRBV9	TRBJ2-3	NA	NA	CASSRDGTRSTDTQYF	TGTGCCAGCAGCCGCGATGGGACACGCAGCACAGATACGCAGTATTTT
TRBV7-9	TRBJ2-2	few	NA	CASSLKLGGTAPGELFF	TGTGCCAGCAGCTTAAAATTGGGGGGAACGGCCCCCGGGGAGCTGTTTTTT
TRBV28	TRBJ2-5	many	TRBD2	CASSFSSGGQETQYF	TGTGCCAGCAGTTTCTCTAGCGGGGGGCAAGAGACCCAGTACTTC
TRBV20-1	TRBJ1-5	many	NA	CSARESLRSNQPQHF	TGCAGTGCTAGAGAAAGCCTTCGGAGCAATCAGCCCCAGCATTTT
TRBV7-2	TRBJ2-1	many	TRBD1	CASSLGQGMYNEQFF	TGTGCCAGCAGTTTAGGACAGGGGATGTACAATGAGCAGTTCTTC
TRBV20-1	TRBJ2-3	many	TRBD2	CSATPSGGADADTQYF	TGCAGTGCTACCCCGAGCGGGGGGGCCGACGCAGATACGCAGTATTTT
TRBV6-1	TRBJ2-1	NA	TRBD1	CASSPGTGGTGRSYNEQFF	TGTGCCAGCAGTCCCGGGACAGGGGGCACAGGGCGCTCCTACAATGAGCAGTTCTTC
TRBV7-2	TRBJ2-2	NA	NA	CASSSLGSGELFF	TGTGCCAGCAGTTCACTAGGGTCCGGGGAGCTGTTTTTT
TRBV20-1	TRBJ2-3	NA	NA	CSAADPALTDTQYF	TGCAGTGCCGCCGACCCTGCCCTCACAGATACGCAGTATTTT
TRBV20-1	TRBJ2-1	many	TRBD2	CSATGLASYNEQFF	TGCAGTGCTACGGGACTAGCTTCCTACAATGAGCAGTTCTTC
TRBV11-2	TRBJ2-3	NA	NA	CASGQGGLPGRDTQYF	TGTGCCAGCGGGCAAGGGGGACTACCCGGTCGAGATACGCAGTATTTT
TRBV12-3/TRBV12-4	TRBJ1-5	NA	NA	CASSDLQGGYSNQPQHF	TGTGCCAGCAGTGACCTACAGGGTGGGTATAGCAATCAGCCCCAGCATTTT
TRBV6-1	TRBJ2-5	many	NA	CASSSTGTQYF	TGTGCCAGCAGTTCCACCGGTACCCAGTACTTC
TRBV15	TRBJ2-3	many	NA	CATSRRASQADTQYF	TGTGCCACCAGCAGACGGGCCTCCCAGGCAGATACGCAGTATTTT
TRBV11-2	TRBJ2-1	NA	TRBD2	CASSIGTSINEQFF	TGTGCCAGCAGTATTGGGACTAGCATAAATGAGCAGTTCTTC
TRBV12-3/TRBV12-4	TRBJ1-3	NA	NA	CASSLGSLAIYF	TGTGCCAGCAGTTTAGGGAGTTTGGCCATATATTTT
TRBV6-1	TRBJ1-1	medium-sized	NA	CASSVAETEAFF	TGTGCCAGCAGTGTAGCAGAGACTGAAGCTTTCTTT
TRBV7-9	TRBJ1-4	NA	TRBD1	CASSYERGQTTNEKLFF	TGTGCCAGCAGCTACGAGAGGGGACAGACAACTAATGAAAAACTGTTTTTT
TRBV6-1	TRBJ2-1	many	TRBD2	CASRNSGGSYNEQFF	TGTGCCAGCAGAAATAGCGGGGGATCTTACAATGAGCAGTTCTTC
TRBV18	TRBJ2-1	NA	NA	CASSPPGRLGEQFF	TGTGCCAGCTCACCGCCTGGGAGACTCGGAGAGCAGTTCTTC
TRBV7-2	TRBJ1-1	few	NA	CASSLGGPGKNTEAFF	TGTGCCAGCAGCTTAGGAGGTCCAGGGAAGAACACTGAAGCTTTCTTT
TRBV27	TRBJ2-6	NA	NA	CASSFPSRGRFGANVLTF	TGTGCCAGCAGTTTCCCCTCCCGGGGGCGTTTTGGGGCCAACGTCCTGACTTTC
TRBV12-3/TRBV12-4	TRBJ1-1	NA	NA	CASSAGVLNTEAFF	TGTGCCAGCAGTGCAGGGGTATTGAACACTGAAGCTTTCTTT
TRBV4-2	TRBJ2-2	few	TRBD2	CASSQASGANTGELFF	TGTGCCAGCAGCCAAGCGAGCGGGGCGAACACCGGGGAGCTGTTTTTT